A single sample gave rise to the 10 T cell receptor beta chains below, sequenced in a study of blood T cell repertoires in COVID-19. The method was immunoSEQ multiplex PCR; TCRdb's version includes in-frame clones alone and lacks a portion of them. The sample carries 200,000 or so clones, 70% to 85% recorded once. Sample: peripheral blood. These receptors came from a woman in her twenties or thirties with acute or convalescent COVID-19.

The chain joins TRBV4-2 to TRBJ2-2; D not resolved. The CDR3 is 16 residues long. Trimming pared 0 bases from V and 0 bases from J, leaving 8 bases between. Germline V lookup: CDR1 LGHNA, CDR2 YNFKEQ. CDR3 DNA: TGTGCCAGCAGCCAAGATCCAGGTCCGAACACCGGGGAGCTGTTTTTT. It yields the protein CASSQDPGPNTGELFF.

The V call is TRBV5-6, the J call TRBJ2-5; D unresolved. V was shortened by 3 bases and J by 4 bases, with 7 bases between the two germline ends. The germline V gene has CDR1 SGHDT and CDR2 YYEEEE. The CDR3 covers 12 residues. Written as DNA, the CDR3 is TGTGCCAGCAGCTATATACTAGAGACCCAGTACTTC. Protein product: CASSYILETQYF. Full variable domain (outside the CDR3, taken from reference TRBV5-6 and TRBJ2-5): DAGVTQSPTHLIKTRGQQVTLRCSPKSGHDTVSWYQQALGQGPQFIFQYYEEEERQRGNFPDRFSGHQFPNYSSELNVNALLLGDSALYLCASSYILETQYFGPGTRLLVL.

V usage is TRBV27 and J usage is TRBJ1-1; no clear D. The CDR3 runs to 15 residues. In germline, CDR1 is MNHEY, CDR2 SMNVEV (reference sequence). V lost 6 bases, J lost 1 base, and 15 bases lay in between. The CDR3 DNA sequence: TGTGCCAGCAGCGGAAACAGAAACTGGAACACTGAAGCTTTCTTT. Translation gives CASSGNRNWNTEAFF.

The V and J genes are TRBV18 and TRBJ1-2; TRBD1 agrees at 9 bases. V gave up 5 bases and J gave up 3 bases; unmatched junction bases: 4. The CDR3 spans 14 residues. Looked up from germline, CDR1 is KGHSH and CDR2 is LQKENI. CDR3 region: CASSARQGDYGYTF. The CDR3 coding sequence is TGTGCCAGCTCAGCAAGACAGGGGGACTATGGCTACACCTTC.

This chain connects TRBV19 to TRBJ1-5; D is undetermined. Germline V lookup: CDR1 LNHDA, CDR2 SQIVND (reference sequence). This CDR3 has 13 amino acids. Trimming took off 1 base at V and 9 bases at J, with 10 bases between the two ends. In DNA form, the CDR3 reads TGTGCCAGTAGTATAGCGGCACCGGGGCCCCAGCATTTT. Translating it yields CASSIAAPGPQHF.

This sequence joins TRBV3-1 (or the pseudogene TRBV3-2) and TRBJ2-7, with D tentatively TRBD1 (6 bases). This CDR3 comprises 16 residues. V lost 0 bases and J lost 3, with 15 bases in between. The germline CDR1 and CDR2 sequences are LGHDT and YNNKEL (reference sequence). CDR3 residues: CASSQEGTRDCYEQYF. CDR3 nucleotide sequence: TGTGCCAGCAGCCAAGAAGGGACACGGGATTGCTACGAGCAGTACTTC.

The genes are TRBV5-1 and TRBJ2-1, with 12 bases fitting TRBD2. Germline loops: CDR1 SGHRS, CDR2 YFSETQ. The V and J ends lost 4 bases and 8 bases, in that order; junction bases with no gene match: 16. CDR3 length equals 18 residues. Here the CDR3 reads CASSPIPPTSGSPHEQFF. CDR3 nucleotides: TGCGCCAGCAGCCCAATACCTCCGACTAGCGGGAGCCCACATGAGCAGTTCTTC. Full variable domain (remainder filled in from reference TRBV5-1 and TRBJ2-1): KAGVTQTPRYLIKTRGQQVTLSCSPISGHRSVSWYQQTPGQGLQFLFEYFSETQRNKGNFPGRFSGRQFSNSRSEMNVSTLELGDSALYLCASSPIPPTSGSPHEQFFGPGTRLTVL.

In this sample, this clone turned up once. The rearrangement joins TRBV12-3 or TRBV12-4 to TRBJ2-2, with D possibly matching TRBD1 (6 bases). The CDR3 is made up of 13 amino acids. Trimming shortened V by 10 bases and J by 1 base, and 10 bases separated the two germline ends. The CDR3: CAISDRNTGELFF. The CDR3 DNA follows: TGTGCCATTTCGGACAGGAACACCGGGGAGCTGTTTTTT.

The V and J genes are TRBV27 and TRBJ2-6; TRBD2 matches 9 bases. This CDR3 contains 17 residues. Per the germline V gene, CDR1 is MNHEY and CDR2 is SMNVEV (reference sequence). Germline trimming cut 6 bases from V and 1 base from J; bases unmatched to any gene: 7. Here the CDR3 DNA reads TGTGCCAGCAGACGACCGGGACTAGCTTCTGGGGCCAACGTCCTGACTTTC. Amino acids: CASRRPGLASGANVLTF.

The chain couples TRBV6-5 to TRBJ2-7, with 7 bases that match TRBD1. CDR1 and CDR2 from the germline V gene are MNHEY and SVGAGI. The J segment lost 3 bases and the V segment lost 7 bases, leaving 9 bases of the junction unmatched. The CDR3 runs 14 residues. CDR3: CASIPGTANYEQYF. CDR3 coding DNA: TGTGCCAGCATCCCTGGGACAGCTAACTACGAGCAGTACTTC.